This is a list of T cell receptor beta chains from one sample in a study of early T cells in non-severe SARS-CoV-2 infection. TCRdb redid the calling of the 5' RACE reads with MiXCR, one entry per CDR3 protein. The sample shows approximately 42,000 distinct CDR3 sequences, approximately 7.1% of them seen only once. Sequenced sample: whole blood. These receptors were obtained from an adult who was a healthcare worker with PCR-confirmed SARS-CoV-2 infection or an uninfected control (not recorded which). The CDR3 runs from the conserved cysteine through the conserved F or W. Fields, in order: J gene, V gene, D gene, clone size, CDR3 protein, CDR3 DNA. D genes are given only for firm matches. Expanded clones are given a class, and other clones once, few, many or no size at all.

TRBJ2-1 | TRBV20-1 | - | - | CSARDPTGYNEQFF | TGCAGTGCTAGAGATCCCACGGGCTACAATGAGCAGTTCTTC
TRBJ1-4 | TRBV10-3 | - | few | CAISERLSGANEKLFF | TGTGCCATCAGTGAGAGACTCTCCGGTGCTAATGAAAAACTGTTTTTT
TRBJ1-5 | TRBV2 | - | - | CASSETASNQPQHF | TGTGCCAGCAGTGAAACGGCCAGCAATCAGCCCCAGCATTTT
TRBJ2-5 | TRBV5-4 | - | few | CASSLYRRQQETQYF | TGTGCCAGCAGCTTGTACCGAAGGCAGCAAGAGACCCAGTACTTC
TRBJ1-2 | TRBV6-5 | - | many | CASSLFLGEEAYGYTF | TGTGCCAGCAGTTTGTTTCTTGGGGAAGAGGCCTATGGCTACACCTTC
TRBJ2-7 | TRBV4-2 | - | few | CASSGGGRSREQYF | TGTGCCAGCAGCGGGGGGGGCCGGTCGCGAGAGCAGTACTTC
TRBJ2-2 | TRBV6-2/TRBV6-3 | - | many | CAIQGPSNTGELFF | TGTGCCATCCAGGGACCTTCGAACACCGGGGAGCTGTTTTTT
TRBJ2-4 | TRBV12-3/TRBV12-4 | - | many | CATRGSKNIQYF | TGTGCCACCCGGGGGTCCAAAAACATTCAGTACTTC
TRBJ2-3 | TRBV7-2 | TRBD2 | - | CASSSGGGADTQYF | TGTGCCAGCAGTTCCGGGGGGGGCGCAGATACGCAGTATTTT
TRBJ1-4 | TRBV29-1 | - | - | CSVLTGGAEKLFF | TGCAGCGTTCTGACAGGAGGGGCCGAAAAACTGTTTTTT
TRBJ1-1 | TRBV6-1 | - | - | CASRAGGGANTEAFF | TGTGCCAGCAGGGCTGGAGGGGGGGCGAACACTGAAGCTTTCTTT
TRBJ2-2 | TRBV12-3/TRBV12-4 | TRBD1 | many | CASSSGTGYTGELFF | TGTGCCAGCAGTTCCGGGACAGGGTACACCGGGGAGCTGTTTTTT
TRBJ2-7 | TRBV3-1 | - | few | CASSAWAGLSYEQYF | TGTGCCAGCAGCGCTTGGGCGGGGCTATCCTACGAGCAGTACTTC
TRBJ2-2 | TRBV3-1 | - | few | CASSLQGMGGELFF | TGTGCCAGCAGCCTACAGGGAATGGGCGGGGAGCTGTTTTTT
TRBJ1-1 | TRBV30 | - | many | CAWSVLGMLNTEAFF | TGTGCCTGGAGTGTACTAGGGATGCTGAACACTGAAGCTTTCTTT
TRBJ2-3 | TRBV6-1 | - | many | CASSETNLGPTDTQYF | TGTGCCAGCAGTGAAACCAACTTGGGACCTACAGATACGCAGTATTTT
TRBJ2-3 | TRBV29-1 | - | many | CSVEANTDTQYF | TGCAGCGTTGAAGCAAACACAGATACGCAGTATTTT
TRBJ1-6 | TRBV25-1 | - | many | CASSGGQTFPNSPLHF | TGTGCCAGCAGTGGAGGACAGACGTTTCCCAATTCACCCCTCCACTTT
TRBJ2-1 | TRBV11-2 | TRBD2 | - | CASSLERGAYNEQFF | TGTGCCAGCAGCTTAGAGCGGGGGGCCTACAATGAGCAGTTCTTC
TRBJ2-3 | TRBV5-5 | - | few | CASSATNTQYF | TGTGCCAGCAGCGCCACGAATACGCAGTATTTT
TRBJ1-1 | TRBV7-9 | - | many | CASSGGGEAFF | TGTGCCAGCAGCGGAGGGGGTGAAGCTTTCTTT
TRBJ2-1 | TRBV12-3/TRBV12-4 | TRBD1 | - | CASRVATGGYNEQFF | TGTGCCAGCAGGGTGGCGACAGGGGGTTACAATGAGCAGTTCTTC
TRBJ2-7 | TRBV4-1 | TRBD1 | many | CASSRTRDSPYEQYF | TGCGCCAGCAGCCGTACCCGGGACAGCCCCTACGAGCAGTACTTC
TRBJ1-1 | TRBV5-1 | TRBD1 | many | CASSPNDREDAEAFF | TGCGCCAGCAGCCCGAATGACAGGGAAGACGCTGAAGCTTTCTTT
TRBJ1-1 | TRBV29-1 | TRBD1 | few | CSVHRGEAFF | TGCAGCGTTCACAGGGGGGAAGCTTTCTTT
TRBJ2-5 | TRBV10-3 | - | - | CAISERAQGETQYF | TGTGCCATCAGTGAGAGAGCACAGGGAGAGACCCAGTACTTC
TRBJ2-5 | TRBV6-5 | TRBD1 | many | CASSYAGNRGNLKETQYF | TGTGCCAGCAGTTACGCGGGTAACAGGGGGAATCTGAAAGAGACCCAGTACTTC
TRBJ1-4 | TRBV20-1 | - | few | CSTKLNEKLFF | TGCAGTACAAAACTGAATGAAAAACTGTTTTTT
TRBJ2-5 | TRBV29-1 | - | - | CSVGLVQQETQYF | TGCAGCGTTGGCCTAGTACAGCAAGAGACCCAGTACTTC
TRBJ2-2 | TRBV2 | - | few | CASSGSGTGELFF | TGTGCCAGCAGTGGGTCGGGAACCGGGGAGCTGTTTTTT
TRBJ2-1 | TRBV11-2 | - | many | CASSSRTFNNNEQFF | TGTGCCAGCAGCTCCAGGACGTTCAACAACAATGAGCAGTTCTTC
TRBJ1-1 | TRBV30 | TRBD1 | - | CAWNPAGGTEAFF | TGTGCCTGGAACCCCGCAGGGGGGACTGAAGCTTTCTTT
TRBJ1-4 | TRBV11-2 | - | - | CASRTAGKEKLFF | TGTGCCAGCAGAACTGCTGGAAAGGAAAAACTGTTTTTT
TRBJ2-2 | TRBV5-4 | - | - | CASSLWASAGELFF | TGTGCCAGCAGCTTGTGGGCTAGCGCCGGGGAGCTGTTTTTT
TRBJ1-1 | TRBV5-1 | TRBD1 | - | CASSVDRELGEAFF | TGCGCCAGCAGCGTGGACAGGGAACTAGGGGAAGCTTTCTTT
TRBJ2-1 | TRBV3-1 | - | few | CASTAATGHSEQFF | TGTGCCAGCACCGCTGCCACAGGGCACAGTGAGCAGTTCTTC
TRBJ2-7 | TRBV4-1 | TRBD1 | medium-sized | CASSQDIGTVYEQYF | TGCGCCAGCAGCCAAGATATCGGGACAGTCTACGAGCAGTACTTC
TRBJ2-1 | TRBV7-9 | - | many | CASSLGGPYNEQFF | TGTGCCAGCAGCTTGGGGGGGCCCTACAATGAGCAGTTCTTC
TRBJ2-7 | TRBV13 | - | - | CASSLEAAYEQYF | TGTGCCAGCAGCTTAGAGGCCGCATACGAGCAGTACTTC
TRBJ1-2 | TRBV29-1 | - | - | CSVSTVPNAGYTF | TGCAGCGTCTCGACAGTCCCCAACGCTGGCTACACCTTC